This TCR beta chain was sequenced in a study of cytomegalovirus exposure and HLA in healthy donors. Looking at the study overall: The roughly 110 validation repertoires were reported in a later analysis to have been generated on the same platform as the roughly 670 first-cohort repertoires. Study-wide findings and caveats: Specificity of a few CMV-associated chains for CMV antigens was verified in vitro. TCR beta chains numbering more than 150 were designated cytomegalovirus-associated.

Generated by immunoSEQ multiplex PCR, the TCRdb table keeps only in-frame clones and is missing some. The data hold 140,000 to 150,000 clones, with 85% to 95% observed a single time. Notes on this clone: Its antigen is currently unknown.

Trimming pared 6 bases from V and 0 bases from J, leaving 13 bases between. Germline assignment: CDR1 MNHEY and CDR2 SMNVEV (reference sequence). CDR3 length: 15 amino acids. Sequences were obtained from PBMCs. The chain carries TRBV27 and TRBJ2-3; TRBD2 might be the D (6 bases). This sequence originates from a man aged 18 to 35 in good health and CMV-seropositive. CDR3 sequence: CASRYGGPSTDTQYF. In DNA, the CDR3 is TGTGCCAGCAGATACGGAGGGCCGAGCACAGATACGCAGTATTTT.